The 22 T cell receptor beta chains presented below share a single source sample, sequenced in a study of cytomegalovirus exposure and HLA in healthy donors. Amplification used 60 Vbeta primers and 13 Jbeta primers. Generated by immunoSEQ multiplex PCR, the TCRdb table keeps only in-frame clones and is missing some. Of 95,000 to 100,000 clones detected, 76% appear once; the ten largest clones hold approximately 2%. Sequenced sample: PBMCs. The receptors were gathered from a man aged 35-49 years in good health and CMV-seronegative.

V usage is TRBV29-1 and J usage is TRBJ2-1, with D maybe TRBD1 (5 bases). The V and J ends lost 7 bases and 0 bases respectively, with 13 bases between them. CDR3 length: 14 residues. Germline CDR1 is SQVTM and CDR2 is ANQGSEA. In nucleotides, the CDR3 is TGCAGCGCCGCGGACATTGTCTCCTACAATGAGCAGTTCTTC. This translates into CSAADIVSYNEQFF.

This chain connects TRBV9 to TRBJ1-1, with TRBD1 matching 7 bases. CDR1 SGDLS and CDR2 YYNGEE come from the germline V gene. The J segment lost 4 bases and the V segment lost 0 bases, leaving 12 bases of the junction unmatched. The CDR3 totals 17 residues. The CDR3 protein is CASSVAPLTGPRTEAFF. CDR3 DNA sequence: TGTGCCAGCAGCGTAGCCCCCCTGACAGGGCCTCGCACTGAAGCTTTCTTT. Full variable domain (remainder filled in from reference TRBV9 and TRBJ1-1): DSGVTQTPKHLITATGQRVTLRCSPRSGDLSVYWYQQSLDQGLQFLIQYYNGEERAKGNILERFSAQQFPDLHSELNLSSLELGDSALYFCASSVAPLTGPRTEAFFGQGTRLTVV.

The V gene is TRBV7-9, the J gene TRBJ1-1; D possibly corresponds to TRBD1 (5 bases). The V gene lost 1 base and the J gene lost 3 bases, with 15 bases spanning the gap. CDR1 is SEHNR, CDR2 FQNEAQ, per germline (reference sequence). The CDR3 loop spans 16 amino acids. CDR3 amino acids: CASSLVGGEPHTEAFF. The DNA for the CDR3 is TGTGCCAGCAGCTTAGTCGGAGGGGAGCCTCACACTGAAGCTTTCTTT.

This chain connects TRBV30 to TRBJ1-5, with 8 positions matching TRBD1. Germline V lookup: CDR1 GTSNPN, CDR2 SVGIG (reference sequence). V lost 0 bases to trimming and J lost 5 bases; unmatched junction nucleotides: 6. The CDR3 covers 15 residues. The CDR3 region is CAWSVAGGADQPQHF. The CDR3 DNA sequence: TGTGCCTGGAGTGTGGCAGGGGGCGCGGATCAGCCCCAGCATTTT. The whole variable domain, remainder taken from reference TRBV30 and TRBJ1-5, is SQTIHQWPATLVQPVGSPLSLECTVEGTSNPNLYWYRQAAGRGLQLLFYSVGIGQISSEVPQNLSASRPQDRQFILSSKKLLLSDSGFYLCAWSVAGGADQPQHFGDGTRLSIL.

Remarks on this clone: One end of the junction fails to match germline, which may point to a read error. This chain connects TRBV4-2 to TRBJ1-5; 8 positions match TRBD1. CDR3 length equals 16 residues. Per germline, CDR1 LGHNA and CDR2 YNFKEQ. CDR3 nucleotides: TGTGCCAGCAGTCAAGACAGGGGCTTGAGCAATCAGCCCCAGCATTTT. As protein: CASSQDRGLSNQPQHF.

The chain carries TRBV30 and TRBJ2-1; 7 positions match TRBD1. Germline V gives CDR1 GTSNPN, CDR2 SVGIG (reference sequence). This CDR3 comprises 15 residues. V dropped 0 bases and J dropped 3; count of bases not matched to a gene: 5. CDR3 coding DNA: TGTGCCTGGAGTGTAATGGCAGGGGGCTACAATGAGCAGTTCTTC. Residues: CAWSVMAGGYNEQFF.

The rearrangement links TRBV2 to TRBJ1-5; no clear D gene. Germline values: CDR1 SNHLY, CDR2 FYNNEI. The CDR3 loop spans 14 amino acids. Between the trimmed V and J ends, which lost 7 bases and 0 bases, there was a span of 10 bases. The CDR3 here is CASMGDYSNQPQHF. CDR3 DNA sequence: TGTGCCAGCATGGGCGATTATAGCAATCAGCCCCAGCATTTT.

In nucleotides, the CDR3 is TGTGCCAGCAGTACGACAGGGAATAGAGGCTACACCTTC. Amino acid sequence: CASSTTGNRGYTF. This rearrangement joins TRBV6-5 to TRBJ1-2; 7 bases align to TRBD1. Trimming cost V 5 bases and J 8 bases; bases outside gene matches: 8. CDR3 size: 13 residues. Per germline, CDR1 MNHEY and CDR2 SVGAGI.

V is TRBV19 and J is TRBJ1-5, with D possibly being TRBD1 (6 bases). Per the germline V gene, CDR1 is LNHDA and CDR2 is SQIVND (reference sequence). This CDR3 contains 16 residues. V shed 2 bases and J shed 0 bases, with 11 bases lying between them. Here the CDR3 reads CASSIRGSYSNQPQHF. As DNA, the CDR3 is TGTGCCAGTAGTATAAGGGGGAGCTATAGCAATCAGCCCCAGCATTTT.

This CDR3 is CASSSYTSGSYNEQFF. As DNA, the CDR3 is TGTGCCAGCAGCTCCTATACTAGCGGGAGCTACAATGAGCAGTTCTTC. The V and J genes are TRBV7-8 and TRBJ2-1; 11 nucleotides align to TRBD2. Germline CDR1 is SGHVS and CDR2 is FQNEAQ. This CDR3 spans 16 amino acids. Trimming cost V 4 bases and J 3 bases; bases outside gene matches: 5.

V and J are TRBV5-1 and TRBJ1-6; D is undetermined. Per the germline V gene, CDR1 is SGHRS and CDR2 is YFSETQ. Trimming cost V 0 bases and J 5 bases, with 12 bases left between them. The CDR3 runs 16 residues. The CDR3 DNA reads TGCGCCAGCAGCTTGGTTCACCTAGGCGATAATTCACCCCTCCACTTT. Its translation is CASSLVHLGDNSPLHF.

DNA of the CDR3: TGTGCCAGCAGACCAGAGAAGCGGACCGGGGAGCTGTTTTTT. It specifies CASRPEKRTGELFF. V usage is TRBV6-6 and J usage is TRBJ2-2; maybe TRBD2 (5 bases). The germline V and J ends were trimmed by 6 bases and 5 bases, with 13 bases remaining between them. The CDR3 covers 14 residues. CDR1 and CDR2 (germline): MNHNY, SVGAGI (reference sequence).

This rearrangement joins TRBV6-1 to TRBJ1-2; D ambiguous. CDR1 MNHNS and CDR2 SASEGT come from the germline V gene. Trimming took 2 bases from V and 0 from J, leaving 10 bases between them. This CDR3 is 15 amino acids long. The CDR3: CASSERGGPNYGYTF. The CDR3 bases are TGTGCCAGCAGTGAAAGAGGAGGACCTAACTATGGCTACACCTTC.

This clone was picked up one time. This chain joins TRBV7-6 and TRBJ2-5; 9 bases line up with TRBD2. This CDR3 region has 16 residues. V shed 2 bases and J 1 base; nucleotides not matched to a gene: 5. Germline V gene sequence: CDR1 SGHVS, CDR2 FNYEAQ. As DNA, the CDR3 is TGTGCCAGCAGCTTACTAGCGGGGAGTCCCCAAGAGACCCAGTACTTC. It specifies CASSLLAGSPQETQYF. Together with reference TRBV7-6 and TRBJ2-5, the CDR3 gives the full variable domain: GAGVSQSPRYKVTKRGQDVALRCDPISGHVSLYWYRQALGQGPEFLTYFNYEAQQDKSGLPNDRFSAERPEGSISTLTIQRTEQRDSAMYRCASSLLAGSPQETQYFGPGTRLLVL.

V and J are TRBV9 and TRBJ2-7; D is unclear. Looked up from germline, CDR1 is SGDLS and CDR2 is YYNGEE. V gave up 0 bases and J gave up 4 bases, with 11 bases separating them. CDR3 size: 14 residues. The chain's CDR3 is CASSVGGNTYEQYF. CDR3 sequence (DNA): TGTGCCAGCAGCGTAGGAGGAAACACGTACGAGCAGTACTTC.

V is TRBV7-9 and J is TRBJ2-5; D is possibly TRBD2 (7 bases). Trimming removed 5 bases from V and 1 base from J, with 17 bases in between. Germline CDR1 and CDR2: SEHNR and FQNEAQ (reference sequence). The CDR3 has 16 amino acids. The CDR3 DNA is TGTGCCAGCAGCCGGGGGGCTAGCGGAGCCCAAGAGACCCAGTACTTC. Its protein product is CASSRGASGAQETQYF.

This chain joins TRBV5-1 and TRBJ1-6, with D maybe TRBD1 (5 bases). The ends were cut back, 7 bases at V and 9 bases at J, with 8 bases in the middle. Germline V gene sequence: CDR1 SGHRS, CDR2 YFSETQ. The CDR3 totals 11 residues. The CDR3 is CASERGSPLHF. As DNA, the CDR3 is TGCGCCAGCGAAAGGGGTTCACCCCTCCACTTT. The full variable domain, its missing parts supplied by reference TRBV5-1 and TRBJ1-6, is KAGVTQTPRYLIKTRGQQVTLSCSPISGHRSVSWYQQTPGQGLQFLFEYFSETQRNKGNFPGRFSGRQFSNSRSEMNVSTLELGDSALYLCASERGSPLHFGNGTRLTVT.

The chain is built from TRBV25-1 and TRBJ1-5, with TRBD1 matching over 7 bases. J gave up 9 bases and V 6 bases, and 8 bases lay outside the gene matches. Germline CDR1 is MGHDK and CDR2 is SYGVNS. The CDR3 length is 13 residues. The CDR3 DNA reads TGTGCCAGCAGGACAGGGAAGGAGGTGCCCCAGCATTTT. Translation: CASRTGKEVPQHF. Full variable domain (missing parts from reference TRBV25-1 and TRBJ1-5): EADIYQTPRYLVIGTGKKITLECSQTMGHDKMYWYQQDPGMELHLIHYSYGVNSTEKGDLSSESTVSRIRTEHFPLTLESARPSHTSQYLCASRTGKEVPQHFGDGTRLSIL.

This clone was observed a few times. The rearrangement joins TRBV2 to TRBJ2-7; 7 bases line up with TRBD2. The ends lost 5 bases at V and 2 bases at J; junction bases unmatched: 9. Per the germline V gene, CDR1 is SNHLY and CDR2 is FYNNEI. There are 15 residues in the CDR3. The CDR3, as DNA: TGTGCCAGCAGTCCCGAAACTAGCGCGACCTACGAGCAGTACTTC. Its translation is CASSPETSATYEQYF.

The CDR3 here is CASSLTWSSGNTIYF. CDR3 coding DNA: TGTGCCAGCAGTTTAACCTGGAGCTCTGGAAACACCATATATTTT. The V and J genes are TRBV28 and TRBJ1-3; D gene unclear. V lost 2 bases and J 0 bases, leaving 8 bases between the germline ends. This CDR3 contains 15 residues. The germline CDR1 and CDR2 sequences are MDHEN and SYDVKM.

J is TRBJ1-1 and V is TRBV5-4; unclear D gene. The CDR3 contains 15 residues. CDR1 and CDR2 (germline): SGHNT, YYREEE (reference sequence). Trimming pared 3 bases from V and 0 bases from J, leaving 12 bases between. The CDR3 DNA is TGTGCCAGCAGCTCCATCGGGAGGGTGAACACTGAAGCTTTCTTT. Translated, it gives CASSSIGRVNTEAFF.

The V and J genes are TRBV19 and TRBJ2-1, with TRBD1 matching over 8 bases. The CDR3 runs 15 residues. V lost 0 bases to trimming and J lost 5 bases; unmatched junction nucleotides: 3. Germline V gives CDR1 LNHDA, CDR2 SQIVND (reference sequence). CDR3 region: CASSIEWTGNNEQFF. The CDR3 DNA is TGTGCCAGTAGTATAGAGTGGACAGGGAACAATGAGCAGTTCTTC.